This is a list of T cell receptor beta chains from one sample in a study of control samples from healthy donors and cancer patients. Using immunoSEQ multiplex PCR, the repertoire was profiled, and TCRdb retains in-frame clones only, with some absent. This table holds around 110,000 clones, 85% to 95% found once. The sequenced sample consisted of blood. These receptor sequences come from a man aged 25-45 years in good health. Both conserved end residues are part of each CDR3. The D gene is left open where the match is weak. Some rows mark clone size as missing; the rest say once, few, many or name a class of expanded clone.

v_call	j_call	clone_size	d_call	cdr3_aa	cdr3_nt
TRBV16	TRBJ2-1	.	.	CASALSGNEQFF	TGTGCCAGCGCACTTAGCGGAAATGAGCAGTTCTTC
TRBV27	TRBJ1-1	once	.	CASSLYRELNTEAFF	TGTGCCAGCAGCCTGTACAGGGAATTAAACACTGAAGCTTTCTTT
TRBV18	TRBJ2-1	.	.	CASSPGRYNEQFF	TGTGCCAGCTCACCGGGACGATACAATGAGCAGTTCTTC
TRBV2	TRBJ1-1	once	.	CASSGRTDTEAFF	TGTGCCAGCAGTGGCCGGACAGACACTGAAGCTTTCTTT
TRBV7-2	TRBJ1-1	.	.	CASSSWLNTEAFF	TGTGCCAGCAGCTCTTGGCTGAACACTGAAGCTTTCTTT
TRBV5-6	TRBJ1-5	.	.	CASSLGQGSNQPQHF	TGTGCCAGCAGCTTGGGGCAGGGCAGCAATCAGCCCCAGCATTTT
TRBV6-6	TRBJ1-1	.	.	CASDGNTEAFF	TGTGCCAGCGACGGGAACACTGAAGCTTTCTTT
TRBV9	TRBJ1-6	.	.	CASSARGNSGNSPLHF	TGTGCCAGCAGCGCGCGGGGTAATAGCGGTAATTCACCCCTCCACTTT
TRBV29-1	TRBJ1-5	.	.	CSVEEGTAQHF	TGCAGCGTTGAGGAGGGGACGGCCCAGCATTTT
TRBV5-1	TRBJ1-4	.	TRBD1	CASSKDRGRGEKLFF	TGCGCCAGCAGCAAGGACAGGGGGCGAGGTGAAAAACTGTTTTTT
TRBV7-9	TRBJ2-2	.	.	CASSLVVWELFF	TGTGCCAGCAGCTTAGTAGTCTGGGAGCTGTTTTTT
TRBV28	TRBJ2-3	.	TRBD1	CASRVPDRVDATQYF	TGTGCCAGCAGGGTCCCGGACAGGGTGGATGCTACGCAGTATTTT
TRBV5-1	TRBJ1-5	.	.	CASRTPKGREWRDYSNQPQHF	TGCGCCAGCAGGACACCGAAGGGGAGGGAGTGGCGAGACTATAGCAATCAGCCCCAGCATTTT
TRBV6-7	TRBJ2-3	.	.	CASSGIAESTDTQYF	TGTGCCAGCAGTGGTATAGCGGAAAGCACAGATACGCAGTATTTT
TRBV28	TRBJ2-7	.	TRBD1	CASSLRFGTGETYEQYF	TGTGCCAGCAGTTTAAGATTCGGGACAGGGGAAACCTACGAGCAGTACTTC
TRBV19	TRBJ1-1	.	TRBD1	CASKDRGRRTEAFF	TGTGCCAGTAAGGACAGGGGGCGCAGAACTGAAGCTTTCTTT
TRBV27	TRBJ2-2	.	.	CATRDGRELFF	TGTGCCACCAGGGACGGGCGGGAGCTGTTTTTT
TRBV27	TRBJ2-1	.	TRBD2	CASSRTSGASGEQFF	TGTGCCAGCAGTCGGACTAGCGGGGCATCGGGTGAGCAGTTCTTC
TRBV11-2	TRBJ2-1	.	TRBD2	CASSQGASGGSYNEQFF	TGTGCCAGCAGCCAAGGGGCTAGCGGGGGTTCCTACAATGAGCAGTTCTTC
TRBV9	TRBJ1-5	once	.	CASSVGVEGNQPQHF	TGTGCCAGCAGCGTCGGGGTGGAGGGCAATCAGCCCCAGCATTTT
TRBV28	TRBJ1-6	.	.	CASSFVKPGSGSPLHF	TGTGCCAGCAGTTTTGTGAAGCCGGGAAGTGGTTCACCCCTCCACTTT
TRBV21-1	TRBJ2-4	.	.	CASSKDRDIQYF	TGTGCCAGCAGCAAAGACAGGGACATTCAGTACTTC